The entry below gives a single TCR beta chain sequence along with its context. Its antigen is currently unknown. This entry comes from a study of graft-versus-host responses after intestinal transplantation. About the study: Recipients got multivisceral, liver-intestinal, or isolated intestinal transplants. Each patient got anti-thymocyte globulin induction, then tacrolimus and steroids for around three years.

Study-level findings and limits: The study found high graft-versus-host to host-versus-graft clonal ratios in allografts of patients with graft-donor T cell macrochimerism. The study associated peak circulating GvH clone levels with early post-transplant HvG declines.

The V gene's germline CDR1 is SGHRS and CDR2 YFSETQ. The CDR3 has 16 amino acids. Trimming pared 4 bases from V and 0 bases from J, leaving 14 bases between. Sequenced by immunoSEQ multiplex PCR; TCRdb stores in-frame clones only, minus some. The table includes about 85,000 clones, 80% to 85% detected once. This clonotype originated in a human donor who received an intestinal transplant. The sequences come from unstimulated CD4+ T cells sorted from spleen or lymph node cells, collected before intestinal transplant. The chain joins TRBV5-1 to TRBJ2-1, with D possibly TRBD2 on 6 matching bases. CDR3 protein: CASSTIAVSSYNEQFF. In DNA form, the CDR3 reads TGCGCCAGCAGCACTATAGCGGTAAGCTCCTACAATGAGCAGTTCTTC.